Sequencing of this T cell receptor (beta chain) was carried out in a study of CD4 T cells in relation to SARS-CoV-2 and coronaviruses. The repertoire was sequenced with immunoSEQ multiplex PCR; TCRdb's copy has only in-frame clones and lacks some. This table holds tens of thousands of clones, 92% found once. V lost 4 bases, J lost 4 bases, and 17 bases lay in between. CDR3 length equals 15 residues. Sequenced sample: naive CD4+ T cells from PBMCs. Specified subset: naive CD4+ T cells isolated by negative enrichment. The sequence came from an adult with COVID-19. The chain employs TRBV5-3 and TRBJ1-2, with D possibly matching TRBD1 (6 bases). TRBV5-3 is labeled an ORF, and its function is uncertain. CDR3: CARSRTVPLLYGYTF. Here the CDR3 DNA reads TGTGCCAGAAGCAGGACAGTTCCACTCCTCTATGGCTACACCTTC.